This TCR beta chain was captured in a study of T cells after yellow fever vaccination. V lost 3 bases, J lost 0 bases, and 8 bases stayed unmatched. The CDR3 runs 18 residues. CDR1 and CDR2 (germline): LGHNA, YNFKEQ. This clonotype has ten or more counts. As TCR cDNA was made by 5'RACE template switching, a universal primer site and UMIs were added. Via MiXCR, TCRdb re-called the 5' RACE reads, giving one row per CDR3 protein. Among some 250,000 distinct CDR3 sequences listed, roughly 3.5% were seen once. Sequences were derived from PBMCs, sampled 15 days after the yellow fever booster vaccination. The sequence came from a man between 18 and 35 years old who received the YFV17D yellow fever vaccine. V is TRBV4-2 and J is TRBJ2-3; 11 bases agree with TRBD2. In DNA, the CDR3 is TGTGCCAGCAGCCAGGTTCATAGACTAGCGGGAAGCACAGATACGCAGTATTTT. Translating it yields CASSQVHRLAGSTDTQYF.